The subject of this entry is one TCR beta chain. This clonotype has a count of ten or more. Its antigen is not yet known. There are no base qualities to consult, and no much larger clone falls within one base. The data were taken from a study of T cells in Graves' hyperthyroidism and ophthalmopathy (dated by TCRdb to the late 2010s). Context from the whole study: Peripheral blood samples were taken at initial diagnosis, before any treatment was given. TCR V-J signatures able to tell the groups apart were searched for in a discovery cohort of approximately 95 patients, of whom about 40 had Graves' ophthalmopathy and roughly 59 had stable Graves' hyperthyroidism. Prospective prediction of ophthalmopathy was tested in an independent validation cohort of under 20 hyperthyroidism patients and 17 patients who later progressed to ophthalmopathy. For training and testing, the 100 or so patients in the discovery cohort were randomly divided in a 7:3 ratio. Thyroid tissue and blood T-cell repertoires from several Graves' hyperthyroidism patients were also compared in the study. Once sampling was done, hyperthyroidism patients were given methimazole at a starting dose of 30 mg daily, whereas ophthalmopathy patients were given high-dose intravenous methylprednisolone. According to the paper, TCR Vbeta CDR3 sequencing was carried out on 120 to 150 peripheral blood samples, which came from fewer than 50 ophthalmopathy, approximately 78 hyperthyroidism and roughly 17 progressor patients. General study outcomes and caveats: In validation, progression to ophthalmopathy was predicted by the model with approximately 67% sensitivity and 72% to 80% specificity, a median of about 6.8 months before onset. A model built on a 13 V-J signature distinguished ophthalmopathy from stable hyperthyroidism, reaching around 87% sensitivity and 81.08% specificity in cross-validation and 80%/75% in testing. Blood samples also contained most of the expanded thyroid clonotypes (frequency above 0.001), which suggests that blood repertoires may reflect thyroid immune responses. No statistical method was used to fix the sample size in advance, and group allocation was not hidden from the investigators.

There are 12 amino acids in the CDR3, from cysteine to phenylalanine inclusive. Just the 36-base CDR3 DNA is kept, in frame starting at base 1. Reading the germline V gene gives CDR1 MDHEN and CDR2 SYDVKM. V and J lose 10 bases and 2 bases, and a span of 9 bases separates them. TCR beta CDR3 regions were amplified from RNA transcripts. The first round of RT-PCR for the TCR CDR3 was performed with the HTBI primer set and the Qiagen OneStep RT-PCR kit. The libraries were constructed in a second round of multiplex PCR and then size-selected and purified. The libraries were sequenced on an Illumina HiSeq2000 using paired-end 100 bp reads. Per the original workflow: SOAPnuke was used to process the raw data, with reads discarded if the reads contained adapters or uncalled bases, had a mean Phred below 15, or lacked an exact constant-primer or identifier match. COPE v1.2.5 was used to merge high-quality paired reads, and clonotypes were defined as unique nucleotide sequences. MiTCR v1.1 was used to align the clonotypes against IMGT TRBV, TRBD and TRBJ reference segments. Analysis was restricted to V-J combinations with a frequency above 0.0001, which covered roughly 99% of repertoires. A TCS score was defined as the ratio of F50 (clonal expansion) to E x V (chaos), with BLOSUM62-based TCRdist applied between CDR3 peptides within each V-J. Welch's t-statistics and random forest reduced several hundred V-J features to roughly 13, which were used in a naive Bayes classifier (R e1071). The public reads were reprocessed in TCRdb via fastp at Q25 and MiXCR, keeping in-frame beta chains. Entries are consolidated by CDR3 protein sequence, retaining the most common genes and DNA. These V and J calls originate from TCRdb's pipeline instead of the authors' own analysis. This sample is represented by about 500,000 distinct CDR3 sequences; 16% of them were singletons. The ten largest account for approximately 30% of the sample.

Moderately to severely active disease, a Clinical Activity Score of at least 3, a NOSPECS grade of at least 4, and a duration under 3 months were present in ophthalmopathy patients. Any patient with an uncontrolled infection, another autoimmune disease, pregnancy or lactation was excluded. Diagnoses were established on the basis of clinical symptoms, serum thyroxine and TRAb, thyroid ultrasound, and orbital computed tomography. PBMCs were isolated from roughly 10 ml of fresh peripheral blood by Ficoll-Paque density gradient centrifugation. Trizol reagent was used to extract total RNA, and RNA quality was then checked on an Agilent 2100 Bioanalyzer.

Sequencing used blood. This sequence originates from a young woman with Graves' ophthalmopathy. The rearranged chain carries TRBV28 and TRBJ1-3, with the D gene too uncertain to name. This receptor carries the CDR3 CATVDTGNTIYF. Read as DNA, the sequence is TGTGCCACCGTTGACACTGGAAACACCATATATTTT.